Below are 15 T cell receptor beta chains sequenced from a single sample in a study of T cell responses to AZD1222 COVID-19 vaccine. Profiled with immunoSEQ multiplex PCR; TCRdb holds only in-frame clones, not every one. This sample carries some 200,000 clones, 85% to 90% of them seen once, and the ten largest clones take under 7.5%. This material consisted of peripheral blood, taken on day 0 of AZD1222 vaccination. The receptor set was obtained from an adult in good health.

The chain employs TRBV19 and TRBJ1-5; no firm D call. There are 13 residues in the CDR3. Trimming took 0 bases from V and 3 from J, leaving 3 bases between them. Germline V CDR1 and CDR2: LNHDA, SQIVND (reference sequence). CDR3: CASSIDPNQPQHF. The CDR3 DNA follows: TGTGCCAGTAGTATAGATCCCAATCAGCCCCAGCATTTT.

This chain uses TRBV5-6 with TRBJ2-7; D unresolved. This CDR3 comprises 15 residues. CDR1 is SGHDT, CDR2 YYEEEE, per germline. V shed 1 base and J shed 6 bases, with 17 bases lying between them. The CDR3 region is CASSLKGTSRVEQYF. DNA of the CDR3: TGTGCCAGCAGCTTGAAGGGCACTTCTCGGGTCGAGCAGTACTTC.

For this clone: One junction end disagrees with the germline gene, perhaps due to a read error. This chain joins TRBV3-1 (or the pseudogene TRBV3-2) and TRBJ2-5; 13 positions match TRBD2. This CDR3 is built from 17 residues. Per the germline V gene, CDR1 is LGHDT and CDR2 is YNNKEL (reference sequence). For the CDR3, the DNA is TGTGCCAGCAGCCAATCGGGACTAGCGGGATCAAGAGAGGCCCAGTACTTC. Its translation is CASSQSGLAGSREAQYF.

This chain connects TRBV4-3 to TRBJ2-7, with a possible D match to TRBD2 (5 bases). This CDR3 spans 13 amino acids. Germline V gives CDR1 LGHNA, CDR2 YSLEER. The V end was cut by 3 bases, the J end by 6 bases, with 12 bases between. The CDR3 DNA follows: TGCGCCAGCAGCCAGGGAGTCTGGGGCGAGCAGTACTTC. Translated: CASSQGVWGEQYF.

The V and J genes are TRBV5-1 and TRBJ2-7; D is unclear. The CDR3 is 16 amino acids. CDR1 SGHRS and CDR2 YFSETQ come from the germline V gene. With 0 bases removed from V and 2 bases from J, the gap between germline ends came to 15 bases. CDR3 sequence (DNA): TGCGCCAGCAGCTTGGGTGGCTCGGGCAGGCCCTACGAGCAGTACTTC. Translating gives CASSLGGSGRPYEQYF.

CDR3 sequence reads: CASSFDSSSYNSPLHF. The DNA for the CDR3 is TGTGCCAGCAGTTTCGACAGTAGCTCCTATAATTCACCCCTCCACTTT. The gene calls are TRBV28 and TRBJ1-6; a possible D gene is TRBD1 (5 bases). Trimming left V 3 bases short and J 0 bases short, with 9 bases between. This CDR3 is 16 amino acids long. Germline V gene lookup returns CDR1 MDHEN and CDR2 SYDVKM.

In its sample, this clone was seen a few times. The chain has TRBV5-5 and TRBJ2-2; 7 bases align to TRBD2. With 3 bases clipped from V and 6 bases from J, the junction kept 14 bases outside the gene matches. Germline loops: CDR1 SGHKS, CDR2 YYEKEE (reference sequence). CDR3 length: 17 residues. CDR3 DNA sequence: TGTGCCAGCAGCTCCATTACTAGCGCCCAGGGAGCCGGGGAGCTGTTTTTT. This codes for CASSSITSAQGAGELFF.

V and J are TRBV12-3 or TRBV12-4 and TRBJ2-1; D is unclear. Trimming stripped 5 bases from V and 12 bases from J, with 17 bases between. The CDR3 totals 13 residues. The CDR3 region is CASSVLANLRQFF. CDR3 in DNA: TGTGCCAGCAGTGTCCTGGCAAACCTAAGGCAGTTCTTC.

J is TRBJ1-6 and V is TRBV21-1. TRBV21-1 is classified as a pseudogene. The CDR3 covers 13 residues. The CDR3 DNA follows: TGTGCCAGCAGCAAAGGTATCGTCTCACCCCTCCACTTT. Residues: CASSKGIVSPLHF.

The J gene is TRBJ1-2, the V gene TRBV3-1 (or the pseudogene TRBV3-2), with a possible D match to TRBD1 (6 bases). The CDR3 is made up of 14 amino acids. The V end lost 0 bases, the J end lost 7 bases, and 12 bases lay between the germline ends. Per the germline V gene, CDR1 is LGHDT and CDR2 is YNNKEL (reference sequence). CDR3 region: CASSQEGRGLGYTF. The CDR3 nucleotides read TGTGCCAGCAGCCAAGAAGGCAGGGGCCTTGGCTACACCTTC.

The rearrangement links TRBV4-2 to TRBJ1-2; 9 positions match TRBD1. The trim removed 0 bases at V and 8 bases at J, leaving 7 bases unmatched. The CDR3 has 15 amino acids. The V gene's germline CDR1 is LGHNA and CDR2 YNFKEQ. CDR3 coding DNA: TGTGCCAGCAGCCAAGAACCCCGGACAGGGGTGGGCTACACCTTC. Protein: CASSQEPRTGVGYTF.

CDR3 amino acids: CASSLTREQFF. CDR3 nucleotides: TGTGCCAGCAGTCTAACCAGAGAGCAGTTCTTC. This sequence joins TRBV6-2 or TRBV6-3 and TRBJ2-1; D call uncertain. V shed 5 bases and J shed 10 bases, with 9 bases lying between them. The CDR3 sequence is 11 residues long. The germline gives CDR1 MNHEY, CDR2 SVGEGT.

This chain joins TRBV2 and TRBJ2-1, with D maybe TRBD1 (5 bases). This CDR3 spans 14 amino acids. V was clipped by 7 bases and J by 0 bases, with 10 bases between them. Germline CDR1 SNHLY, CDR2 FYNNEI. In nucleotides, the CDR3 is TGTGCCAGCATCTCAGGGCGCTCCTACAATGAGCAGTTCTTC. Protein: CASISGRSYNEQFF.

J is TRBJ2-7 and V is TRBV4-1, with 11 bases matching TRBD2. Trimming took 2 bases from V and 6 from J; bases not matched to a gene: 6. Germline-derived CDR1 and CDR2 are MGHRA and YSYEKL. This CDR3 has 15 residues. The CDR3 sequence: CASSQFFLAGGEQYF. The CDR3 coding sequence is TGCGCCAGCAGCCAATTTTTCCTAGCGGGAGGCGAGCAGTACTTC.

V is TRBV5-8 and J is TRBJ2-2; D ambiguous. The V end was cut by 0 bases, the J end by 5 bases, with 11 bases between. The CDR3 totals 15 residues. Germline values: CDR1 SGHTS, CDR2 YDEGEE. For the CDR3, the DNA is TGTGCCAGCAGCTTGGGAACCCTAAAGACCGGGGAGCTGTTTTTT. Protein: CASSLGTLKTGELFF. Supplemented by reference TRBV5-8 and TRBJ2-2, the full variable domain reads EAGVTQSPTHLIKTRGQQATLRCSPISGHTSVYWYQQALGLGLQFLLWYDEGEERNRGNFPPRFSGRQFPNYSSELNVNALELEDSALYLCASSLGTLKTGELFFGEGSRLTVL.